This TCR beta chain was obtained from a study of identical twins. General study findings and limits: Out-of-frame alpha sequences that twins shared showed excess low generation probability.

A few counts support this clonotype. The antigen is not known. cDNA molecules carried unique molecular identifiers, and template switching added a universal primer site. In TCRdb, the 5' RACE reads were re-called with MiXCR into one record per CDR3 protein. The profile shows nearly 650,000 distinct CDR3 sequences, around 7.4% of them singletons. These same data were also listed under a study on yellow fever vaccine responses in identical twins. That paper states: Twins reportedly showed a vaccine T cell response that seemed partly convergent and partly personalized.

This clonotype originated in a woman younger than 35 in good health. The sequencing sample was made of PBMCs.

CDR3 residues: CSARDPRHPYEQYF. DNA of the CDR3: TGCAGTGCTAGAGACCCGAGACACCCCTACGAGCAGTACTTC. This chain uses TRBV20-1 with TRBJ2-7, with D uncertain. The CDR3 has 14 residues. The V gene's germline CDR1 is DFQATT and CDR2 SNEGSKA (reference sequence). V lost 0 bases, J lost 2 bases, and 11 bases lay in between.